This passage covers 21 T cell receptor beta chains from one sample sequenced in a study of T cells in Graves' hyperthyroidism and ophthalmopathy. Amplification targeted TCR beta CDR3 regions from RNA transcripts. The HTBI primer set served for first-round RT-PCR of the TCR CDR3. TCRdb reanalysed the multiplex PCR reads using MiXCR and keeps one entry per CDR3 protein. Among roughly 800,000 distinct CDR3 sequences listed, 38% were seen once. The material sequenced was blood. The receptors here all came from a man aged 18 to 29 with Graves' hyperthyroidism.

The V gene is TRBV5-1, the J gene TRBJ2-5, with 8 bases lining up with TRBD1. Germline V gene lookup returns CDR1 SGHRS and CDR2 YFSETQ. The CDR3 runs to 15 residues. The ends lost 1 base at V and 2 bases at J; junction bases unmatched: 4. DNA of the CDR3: TGCGCCAGCAGCTTGCGGGGACAGGAACAAGAGACCCAGTACTTC. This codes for CASSLRGQEQETQYF.

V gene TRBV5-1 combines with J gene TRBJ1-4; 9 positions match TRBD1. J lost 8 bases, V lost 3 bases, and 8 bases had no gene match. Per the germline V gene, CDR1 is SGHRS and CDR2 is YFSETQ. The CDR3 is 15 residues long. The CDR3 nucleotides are TGCGCCAGCAGCTCGGAGGGACAGGGTGTGGAAAAACTGTTTTTT. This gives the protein CASSSEGQGVEKLFF.

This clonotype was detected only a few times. CDR3 DNA: TGTGCCAGCAGCCCCGAGCGGGGGGAGGCCGGGGAGCTGTTTTTT. This encodes CASSPERGEAGELFF. The chain employs TRBV9 and TRBJ2-2; TRBD2 agrees at 9 bases. Per germline, CDR1 SGDLS and CDR2 YYNGEE. The CDR3 covers 15 residues. Trimming removed 4 bases from V and 6 bases from J; junction bases left unmatched: 7.

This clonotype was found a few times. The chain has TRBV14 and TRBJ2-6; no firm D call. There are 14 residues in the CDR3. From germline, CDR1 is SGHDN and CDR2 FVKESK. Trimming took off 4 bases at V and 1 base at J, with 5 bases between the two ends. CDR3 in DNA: TGTGCCAGCAGCCCTCAGTCTGGGGCCAACGTCCTGACTTTC. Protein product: CASSPQSGANVLTF.

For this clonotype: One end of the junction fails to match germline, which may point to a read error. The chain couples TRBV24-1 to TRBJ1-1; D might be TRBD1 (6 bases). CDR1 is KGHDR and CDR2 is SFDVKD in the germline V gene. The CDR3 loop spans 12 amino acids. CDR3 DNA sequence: TGTACCACCAGTGACCCCGGGACAGAAGCTTTCTTT. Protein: CTTSDPGTEAFF.

Here the CDR3 DNA reads TGTGCCAGTAAACTGGAAGCGGGAGGTGTATACGAGCAGTACTTC. This gives the protein CASKLEAGGVYEQYF. The V and J genes are TRBV19 and TRBJ2-7; 9 bases match TRBD2. V lost 7 bases, J lost 4 bases, and 11 bases stayed unmatched. CDR1 LNHDA and CDR2 SQIVND come from the germline V gene (reference sequence). CDR3 length: 15 amino acids.

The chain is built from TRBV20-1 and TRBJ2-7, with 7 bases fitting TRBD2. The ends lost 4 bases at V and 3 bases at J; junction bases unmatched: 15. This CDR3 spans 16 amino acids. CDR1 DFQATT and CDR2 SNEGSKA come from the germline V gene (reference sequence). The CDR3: CSANPQLARHYYEQYF. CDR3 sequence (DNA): TGCAGTGCTAACCCCCAACTAGCGAGACATTACTACGAGCAGTACTTC.

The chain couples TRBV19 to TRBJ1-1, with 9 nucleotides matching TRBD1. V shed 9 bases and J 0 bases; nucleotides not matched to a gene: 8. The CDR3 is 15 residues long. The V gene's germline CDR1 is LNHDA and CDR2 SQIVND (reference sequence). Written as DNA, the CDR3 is TGTGCCAGCTTCACAGGGGGCCTTATGAACACTGAAGCTTTCTTT. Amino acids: CASFTGGLMNTEAFF.

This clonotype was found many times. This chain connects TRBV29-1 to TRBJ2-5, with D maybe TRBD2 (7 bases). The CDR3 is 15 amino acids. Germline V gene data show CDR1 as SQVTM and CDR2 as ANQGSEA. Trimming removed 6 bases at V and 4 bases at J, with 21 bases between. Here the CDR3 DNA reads TGCAGCGTCGGCGGACTCGGGGGGCGGGTAGAGACCCAGTACTTC. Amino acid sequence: CSVGGLGGRVETQYF.

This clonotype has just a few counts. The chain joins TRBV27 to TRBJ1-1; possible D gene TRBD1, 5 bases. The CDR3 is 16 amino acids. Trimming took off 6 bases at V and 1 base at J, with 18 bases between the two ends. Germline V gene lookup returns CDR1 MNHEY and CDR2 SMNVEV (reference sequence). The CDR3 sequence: CASSPDSWGRNTEAFF. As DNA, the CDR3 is TGTGCCAGCAGCCCAGACAGTTGGGGTCGGAACACTGAAGCTTTCTTT.

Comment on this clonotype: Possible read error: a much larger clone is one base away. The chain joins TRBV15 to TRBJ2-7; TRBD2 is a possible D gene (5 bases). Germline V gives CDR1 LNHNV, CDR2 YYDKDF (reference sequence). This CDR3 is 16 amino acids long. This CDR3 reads CATSGEGLAAAYEQYF. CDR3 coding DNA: TGTGCCACCAGCGGAGAAGGTCTAGCAGCTGCCTACGAGCAGTACTTC.

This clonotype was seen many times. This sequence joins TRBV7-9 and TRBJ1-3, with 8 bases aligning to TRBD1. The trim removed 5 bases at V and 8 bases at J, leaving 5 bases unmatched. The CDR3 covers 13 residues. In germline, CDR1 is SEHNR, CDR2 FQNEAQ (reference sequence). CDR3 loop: CASSPGQGDTIYF. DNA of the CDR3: TGTGCCAGCAGCCCTGGACAGGGTGACACCATATATTTT.

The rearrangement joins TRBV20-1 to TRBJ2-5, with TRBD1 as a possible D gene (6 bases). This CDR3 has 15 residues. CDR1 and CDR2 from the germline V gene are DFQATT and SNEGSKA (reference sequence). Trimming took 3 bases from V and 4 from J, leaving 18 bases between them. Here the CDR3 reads CSASGGKGVPETQYF. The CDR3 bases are TGCAGTGCTAGCGGTGGGAAGGGGGTTCCAGAGACCCAGTACTTC.

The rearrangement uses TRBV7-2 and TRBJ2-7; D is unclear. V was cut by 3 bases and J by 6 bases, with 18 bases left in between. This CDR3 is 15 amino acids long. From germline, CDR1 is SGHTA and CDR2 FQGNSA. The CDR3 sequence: CASSLPDQPAGEQYF. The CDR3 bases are TGTGCCAGCAGCTTGCCCGACCAGCCCGCCGGCGAGCAGTACTTC.

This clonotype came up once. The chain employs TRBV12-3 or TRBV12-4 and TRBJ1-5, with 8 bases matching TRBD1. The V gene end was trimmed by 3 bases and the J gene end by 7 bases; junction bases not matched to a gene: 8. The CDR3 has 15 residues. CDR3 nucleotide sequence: TGTGCCAGCAGTTTCAGGCAGGGGGCACGGCAGCCCCAGCATTTT. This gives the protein CASSFRQGARQPQHF.

CDR3 DNA: TGCGCCAGCAGCCAAGGGAAGAGGCAAGAGACCCAGTACTTC. It encodes CASSQGKRQETQYF. The gene calls are TRBV4-1 and TRBJ2-5; D gene uncertain. CDR1 is MGHRA and CDR2 is YSYEKL in the germline V gene. This CDR3 has 14 amino acids. The V gene lost 1 base and the J gene lost 2 bases, with 8 bases spanning the gap.

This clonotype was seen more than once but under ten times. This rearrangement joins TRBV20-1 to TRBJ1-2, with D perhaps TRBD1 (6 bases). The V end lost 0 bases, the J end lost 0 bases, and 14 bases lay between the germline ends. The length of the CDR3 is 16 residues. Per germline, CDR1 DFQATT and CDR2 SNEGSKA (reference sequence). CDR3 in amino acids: CSARDLNRGANYGYTF. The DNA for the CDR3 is TGCAGTGCTAGAGACTTAAATAGGGGGGCTAACTATGGCTACACCTTC.

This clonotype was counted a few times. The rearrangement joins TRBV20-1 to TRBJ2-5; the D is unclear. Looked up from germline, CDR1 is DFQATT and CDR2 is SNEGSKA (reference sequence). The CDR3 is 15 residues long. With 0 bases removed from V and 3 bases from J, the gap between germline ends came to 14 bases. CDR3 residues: CSAREPWPLEETQYF. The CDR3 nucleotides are TGCAGTGCTAGAGAGCCCTGGCCGCTGGAAGAGACCCAGTACTTC.

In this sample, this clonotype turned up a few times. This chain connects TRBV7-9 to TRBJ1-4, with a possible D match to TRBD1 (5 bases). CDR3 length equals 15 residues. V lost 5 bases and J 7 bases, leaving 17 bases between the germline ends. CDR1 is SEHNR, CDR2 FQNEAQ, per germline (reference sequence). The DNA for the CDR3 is TGTGCCAGCAGCGCGGGACGGATGGAAACTGAAAAACTGTTTTTT. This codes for CASSAGRMETEKLFF.

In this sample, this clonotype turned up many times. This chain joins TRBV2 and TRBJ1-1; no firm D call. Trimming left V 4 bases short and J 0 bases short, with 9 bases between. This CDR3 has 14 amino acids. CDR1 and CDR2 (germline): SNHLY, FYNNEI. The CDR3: CASSVTGLNTEAFF. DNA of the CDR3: TGTGCCAGCAGTGTCACGGGTCTGAACACTGAAGCTTTCTTT.

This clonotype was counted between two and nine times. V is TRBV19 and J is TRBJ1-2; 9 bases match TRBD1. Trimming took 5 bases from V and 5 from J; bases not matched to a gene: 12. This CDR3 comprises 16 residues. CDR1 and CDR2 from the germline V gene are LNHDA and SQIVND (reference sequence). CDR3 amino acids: CASSLWGTGRKYGYTF. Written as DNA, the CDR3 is TGTGCCAGTAGTCTCTGGGGGACAGGGAGAAAGTATGGCTACACCTTC.